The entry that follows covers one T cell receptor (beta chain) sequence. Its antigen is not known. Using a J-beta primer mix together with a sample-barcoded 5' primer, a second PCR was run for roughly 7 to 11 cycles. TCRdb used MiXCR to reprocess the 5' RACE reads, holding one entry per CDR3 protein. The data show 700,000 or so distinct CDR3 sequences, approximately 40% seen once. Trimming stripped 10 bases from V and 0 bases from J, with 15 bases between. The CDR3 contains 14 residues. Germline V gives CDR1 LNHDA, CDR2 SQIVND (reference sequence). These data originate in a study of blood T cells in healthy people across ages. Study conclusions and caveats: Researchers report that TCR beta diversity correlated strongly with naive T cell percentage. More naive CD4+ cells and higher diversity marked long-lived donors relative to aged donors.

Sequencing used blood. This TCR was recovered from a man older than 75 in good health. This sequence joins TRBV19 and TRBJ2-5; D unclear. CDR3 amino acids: CATRRNSNQETQYF. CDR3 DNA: TGTGCCACACGAAGAAACAGCAACCAAGAGACCCAGTACTTC.